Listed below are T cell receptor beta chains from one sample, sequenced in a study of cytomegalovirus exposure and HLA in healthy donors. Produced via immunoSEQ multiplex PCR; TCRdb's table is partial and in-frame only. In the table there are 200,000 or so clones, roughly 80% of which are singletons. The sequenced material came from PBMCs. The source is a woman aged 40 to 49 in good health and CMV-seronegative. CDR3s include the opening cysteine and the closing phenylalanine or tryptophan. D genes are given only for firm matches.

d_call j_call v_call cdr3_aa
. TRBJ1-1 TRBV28 CASSSAQGLVEAFF
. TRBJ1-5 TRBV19 CASSTPGSSNQPQHF
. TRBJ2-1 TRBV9 CASSVLVSGGSYNEQFF
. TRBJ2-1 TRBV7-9 CASSLAGRTYNEQFF
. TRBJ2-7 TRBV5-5 CASSLPGYEQYF
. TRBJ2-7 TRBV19 CASSLSTRIEQYF
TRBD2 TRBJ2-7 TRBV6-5 CASSSTTSGAFYEQYF
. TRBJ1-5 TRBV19 CASSSRTRSGQPQHF
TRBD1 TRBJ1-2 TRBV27 CASSWEGQGFSGYTF
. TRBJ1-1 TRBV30 CAWIGQGEAFF
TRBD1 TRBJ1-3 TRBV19 CASSRRQGLNSGNTIYF
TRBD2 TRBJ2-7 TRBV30 CAWTGNSGTYEQYF
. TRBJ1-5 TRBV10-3 CAISERGGLLMEGNQPQHF